This T cell receptor beta chain was recovered during a study of cytomegalovirus exposure and HLA in healthy donors (dated by TCRdb to 2016 to 2017). Turning to the overall study: A later analysis indicated that the 120 or so validation repertoires were generated on the platform also employed for the approximately 700 repertoires of the first cohort. The aim of the study was to test whether cataloging public T cell receptors could identify signatures of past pathogen exposure. Besides the first cohort of 666 subjects, a separate validation cohort made up of 95 to 150 different subjects was used. The study combined high-throughput TCR immunosequencing, statistical association of individual TCRs with disease status, and machine learning to predict cytomegalovirus infection status.

Library creation used the immunoSEQ multiplex PCR assay. Regarding the original processing steps: A statistical classification framework was developed to diagnose cytomegalovirus status using the catalog of TCR beta chain sequences. This immuneACCESS table, as held by TCRdb, lists in-frame sequences with V and J called but not all clones. Of the missing ones, under half trace to an unresolved V gene in checked studies; the others have no known cause. V and J calls and clone size are those listed in that table; D and trimming were worked out from the DNA. Present in this sample are about 400,000 clones, 75% to 90% of which were seen just once. The ten biggest clones cover 0.65% to 0.95% of the sample. The donors belonged to the validation cohort of 120 subjects, which was separate from the roughly 680-subject first cohort. Summary of the overall study and its limitations: It was suggested by the authors that the approach could potentially be generalized to other disease states and immunological phenotypes. A later analysis lacked HLA typing for the validation cohort, so it scored co-occurrence in that cohort across all 120 repertoires. Across donors, most TCR sequences were observed very rarely, whereas some public TCRs were present in many individuals. Of the cluster scores, roughly 93% were above 0 in a later analysis, which found that TCRs clustered in the first cohort also tended to co-occur in the approximately 120 validation repertoires. The classifier was reported to diagnose cytomegalovirus status with high specificity and sensitivity in both the original cohort and the validation cohort. In the study, around 150 TCR beta chains were listed as associated with cytomegalovirus. Three of the identified cytomegalovirus-associated TCR beta chains were confirmed in vitro to be specific for cytomegalovirus antigens.

About this clone itself: Its antigen is not yet known. Base-call qualities are not available, and no considerably larger clone is one nucleotide away.

The receptor was derived from a woman between 18 and 30 years old in good health and CMV-seronegative. Material: PBMCs.

The nucleotide sequence is given as TGTGCCAGCAGCCAAAACAGGGGGTTGAGTGGTGGCTACACCTTC. Translated, this is CASSQNRGLSGGYTF. The chain is assembled from TRBV6-1 and TRBJ1-2; TRBD1 agrees with 8 junctional bases. V loses 6 bases at its end and J loses 7 bases; junction bases beyond the gene matches: 13. CDR1 and CDR2 are read off the germline V gene as MNHNS and SASEGT. The CDR3 runs 15 residues from the cysteine to the phenylalanine. The retained sequence is limited to the CDR3, 45 bases, with the frame set at the first base.